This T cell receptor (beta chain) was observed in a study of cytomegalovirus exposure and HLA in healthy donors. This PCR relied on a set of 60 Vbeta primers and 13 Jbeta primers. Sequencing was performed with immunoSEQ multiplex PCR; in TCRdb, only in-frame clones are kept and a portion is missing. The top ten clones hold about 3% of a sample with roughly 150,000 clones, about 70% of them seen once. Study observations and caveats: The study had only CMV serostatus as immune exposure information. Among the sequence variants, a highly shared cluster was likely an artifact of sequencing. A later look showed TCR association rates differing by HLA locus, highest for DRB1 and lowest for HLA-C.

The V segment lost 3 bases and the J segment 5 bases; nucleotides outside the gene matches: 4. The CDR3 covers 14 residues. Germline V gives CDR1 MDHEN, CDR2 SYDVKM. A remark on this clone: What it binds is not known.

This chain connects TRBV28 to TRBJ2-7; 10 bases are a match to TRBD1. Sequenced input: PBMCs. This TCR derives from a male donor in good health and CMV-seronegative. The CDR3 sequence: CASSFRDRGHEQYF. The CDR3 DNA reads TGTGCCAGCAGTTTTAGGGACAGGGGCCACGAGCAGTACTTC. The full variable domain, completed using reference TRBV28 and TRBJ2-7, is DVKVTQSSRYLVKRTGEKVFLECVQDMDHENMFWYRQDPGLGLRLIYFSYDVKMKEKGDIPEGYSVSREKKERFSLILESASTNQTSMYLCASSFRDRGHEQYFGPGTRLTVT.